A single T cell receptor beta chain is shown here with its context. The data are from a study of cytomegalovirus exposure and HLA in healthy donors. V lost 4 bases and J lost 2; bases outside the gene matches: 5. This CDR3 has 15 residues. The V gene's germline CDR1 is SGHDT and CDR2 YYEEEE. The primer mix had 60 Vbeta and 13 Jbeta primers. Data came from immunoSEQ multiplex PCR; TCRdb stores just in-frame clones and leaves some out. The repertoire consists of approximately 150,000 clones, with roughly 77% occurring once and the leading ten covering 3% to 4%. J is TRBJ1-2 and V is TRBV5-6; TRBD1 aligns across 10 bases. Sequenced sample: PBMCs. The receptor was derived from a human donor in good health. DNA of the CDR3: TGTGCCAGCAGCCGACAGGGGGCGCGAAACTATGGCTACACCTTC. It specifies CASSRQGARNYGYTF.